The source of this T cell receptor beta chain is a study of T cell responses to AZD1222 COVID-19 vaccine. The study's findings and limits: Increased Spike-specific TCR breadth and depth were observed after two AZD1222 doses.

This clone was seen only once. The antigen is not known. The germline V gene encodes CDR1 MDHEN and CDR2 SYDVKM. Trimming pared 7 bases from V and 4 bases from J, leaving 16 bases between. The CDR3 consists of 14 residues. Repertoires were generated with immunoSEQ multiplex PCR, while TCRdb's copy carries only in-frame clones and drops some. The sample lists about 59,000 clones; roughly 84% were seen once. This TCR derives from an adult in good health. The genes are TRBV28 and TRBJ1-1; D may be TRBD1 (5 bases). Sequencing used peripheral blood, obtained on day 0 of AZD1222 vaccination. CDR3 bases: TGTGCCAGCATGAGCAGGGCAGGGAGCACTGAAGCTTTCTTT. This translates into CASMSRAGSTEAFF.